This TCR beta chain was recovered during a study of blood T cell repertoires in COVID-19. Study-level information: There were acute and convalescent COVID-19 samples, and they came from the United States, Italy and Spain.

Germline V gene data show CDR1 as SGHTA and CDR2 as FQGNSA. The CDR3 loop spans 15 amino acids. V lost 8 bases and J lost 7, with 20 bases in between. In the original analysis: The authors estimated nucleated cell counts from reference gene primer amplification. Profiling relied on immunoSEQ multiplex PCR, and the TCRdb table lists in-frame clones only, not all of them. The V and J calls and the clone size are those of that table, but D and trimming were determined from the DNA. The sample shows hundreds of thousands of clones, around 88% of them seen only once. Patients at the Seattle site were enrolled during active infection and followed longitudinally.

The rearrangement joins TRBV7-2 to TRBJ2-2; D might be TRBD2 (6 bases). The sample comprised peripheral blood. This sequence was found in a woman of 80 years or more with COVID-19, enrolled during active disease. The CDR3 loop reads CASEYLGGAGGELFF. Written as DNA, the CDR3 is TGTGCCAGCGAATACCTGGGCGGGGCTGGCGGGGAGCTGTTTTTT.